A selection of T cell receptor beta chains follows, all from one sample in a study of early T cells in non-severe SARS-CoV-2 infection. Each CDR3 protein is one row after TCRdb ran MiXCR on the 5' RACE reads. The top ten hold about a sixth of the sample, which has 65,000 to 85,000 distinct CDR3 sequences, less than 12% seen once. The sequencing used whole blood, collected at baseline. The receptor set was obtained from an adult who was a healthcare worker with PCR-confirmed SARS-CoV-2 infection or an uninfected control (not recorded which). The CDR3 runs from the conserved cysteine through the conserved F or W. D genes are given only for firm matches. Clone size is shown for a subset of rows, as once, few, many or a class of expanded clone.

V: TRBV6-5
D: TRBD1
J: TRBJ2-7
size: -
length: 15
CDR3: CASSYGRDRVYEQYF
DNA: TGTGCCAGCAGTTACGGCCGGGACAGGGTCTACGAGCAGTACTTC

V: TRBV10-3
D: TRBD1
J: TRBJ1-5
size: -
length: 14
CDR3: CAIKGTGGNQPQHF
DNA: TGTGCCATCAAGGGGACAGGGGGCAATCAGCCCCAGCATTTT

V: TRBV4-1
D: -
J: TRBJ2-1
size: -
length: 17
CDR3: CASSHPPGRGGYNEQFF
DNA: TGCGCCAGCAGCCACCCCCCAGGGAGGGGGGGATACAATGAGCAGTTCTTC

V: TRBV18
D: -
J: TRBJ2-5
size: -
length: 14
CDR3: CASSSYKSQETQYF
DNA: TGTGCCAGCTCATCATATAAATCACAAGAGACCCAGTACTTC

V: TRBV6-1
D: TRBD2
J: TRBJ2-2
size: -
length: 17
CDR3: CASSDPKVAGDPGELFF
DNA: TGTGCCAGCAGTGACCCCAAGGTAGCGGGAGATCCCGGGGAGCTGTTTTTT

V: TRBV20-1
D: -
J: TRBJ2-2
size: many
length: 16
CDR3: CSARPVRGSSTGELFF
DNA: TGCAGTGCTAGACCCGTACGGGGGAGTAGCACCGGGGAGCTGTTTTTT

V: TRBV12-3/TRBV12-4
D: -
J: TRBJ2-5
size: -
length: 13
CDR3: CASSFRDQETQYF
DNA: TGTGCCAGCAGTTTTAGGGACCAAGAGACCCAGTACTTC

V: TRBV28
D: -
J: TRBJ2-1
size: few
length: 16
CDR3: CASSPPGASIYNEQFF
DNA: TGTGCCAGCAGTCCTCCCGGGGCTAGCATTTACAATGAGCAGTTCTTC

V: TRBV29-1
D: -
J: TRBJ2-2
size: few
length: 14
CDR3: CSVGQGINTGELFF
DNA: TGCAGCGTTGGCCAGGGCATAAACACCGGGGAGCTGTTTTTT

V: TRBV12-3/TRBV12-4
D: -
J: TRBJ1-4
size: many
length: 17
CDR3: CASSLGGQDPTNEKLFF
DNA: TGTGCCAGCAGTTTAGGTGGGCAGGATCCAACTAATGAAAAACTGTTTTTT

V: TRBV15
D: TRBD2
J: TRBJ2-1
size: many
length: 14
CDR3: CATSRGLADNEQFF
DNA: TGTGCCACCAGCAGAGGACTAGCGGACAATGAGCAGTTCTTC

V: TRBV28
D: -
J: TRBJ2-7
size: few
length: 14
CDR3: CASRGQTSSYEQYF
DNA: TGTGCCAGCAGAGGACAGACCTCCTCCTACGAGCAGTACTTC

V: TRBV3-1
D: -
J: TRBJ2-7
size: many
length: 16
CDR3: CASSPRHGSQLYEQYF
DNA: TGTGCCAGCAGCCCCCGACACGGTTCTCAACTCTACGAGCAGTACTTC

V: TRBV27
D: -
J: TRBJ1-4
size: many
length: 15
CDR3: CASRSPGAGNEKLFF
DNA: TGTGCCAGCAGATCCCCCGGGGCTGGTAATGAAAAACTGTTTTTT